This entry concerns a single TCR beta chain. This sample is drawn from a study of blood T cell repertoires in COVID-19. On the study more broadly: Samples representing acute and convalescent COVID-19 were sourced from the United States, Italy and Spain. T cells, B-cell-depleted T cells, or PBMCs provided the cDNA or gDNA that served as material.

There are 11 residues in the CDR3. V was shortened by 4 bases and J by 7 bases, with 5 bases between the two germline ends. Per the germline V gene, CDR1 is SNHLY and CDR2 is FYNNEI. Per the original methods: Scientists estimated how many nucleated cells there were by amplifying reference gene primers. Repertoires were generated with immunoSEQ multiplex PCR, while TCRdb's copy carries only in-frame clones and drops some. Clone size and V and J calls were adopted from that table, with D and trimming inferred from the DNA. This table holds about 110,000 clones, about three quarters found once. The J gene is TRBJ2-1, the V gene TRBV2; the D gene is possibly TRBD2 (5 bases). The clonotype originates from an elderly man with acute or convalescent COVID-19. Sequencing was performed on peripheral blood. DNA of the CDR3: TGTGCCAGCAGTGCGGGGAATGAGCAGTTCTTC. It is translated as CASSAGNEQFF. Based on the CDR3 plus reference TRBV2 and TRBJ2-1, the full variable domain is EPEVTQTPSHQVTQMGQEVILRCVPISNHLYFYWYRQILGQKVEFLVSFYNNEISEKSEIFDDQFSVERPDGSNFTLKIRSTKLEDSAMYFCASSAGNEQFFGPGTRLTVL.